This T cell receptor (beta chain) was retrieved from a study of T cell responses to AZD1222 COVID-19 vaccine. Study summary: Second-dose intervals near 4 or 12 weeks were combined. Notes on the study in general: Donors in the cohort were predominantly white British and more often female, and clonal diversity was possibly underestimated.

Germline V gives CDR1 MNHNS, CDR2 SASEGT. There are 20 residues in the CDR3. Unmatched junction bases numbered 14, after V lost 2 bases and J lost 0 bases. The protocol was immunoSEQ multiplex PCR, while the TCRdb copy is restricted to in-frame clones and leaves out a portion. There are 85,000 to 100,000 clones in the sample; just over 85% occur only once, and around 9.6% lies in the top ten. A remark on this clone: Antigen unknown.

This specimen consisted of peripheral blood, obtained on day 0 of AZD1222 vaccination. The source is an adult in good health. This chain joins TRBV6-1 and TRBJ1-5; the match to TRBD1 covers 9 bases. The CDR3 sequence is CASSELAMGAQGASNQPQHF. The CDR3 region has the DNA TGTGCCAGCAGTGAACTCGCCATGGGGGCACAGGGGGCTAGCAATCAGCCCCAGCATTTT.